Detailed here is one T cell receptor beta chain. Only a few counts were recorded for this clonotype. Its antigen has not been determined. Germline and junction disagree at one end, which may indicate a read error. CDR1 SGHTS and CDR2 YDEGEE were looked up in the germline V gene. The CDR3 goes from the cysteine to the phenylalanine over 16 residues. Only CDR3 DNA is held: 48 bases, read in frame from base 1. This sample was taken from a study of blood T cells in healthy people across ages (dated by TCRdb to 2014 to 2015). Concerning the study at large: In model experiments, roughly one uniquely barcoded TCR beta cDNA molecule per two T cells was captured by template switching. The study measured age-related changes in TCR beta repertoire diversity using deep sequencing normalized with unique cDNA molecular identifiers. The donors were split into four age groups: young (average approximately 16 years), middle-aged (39), aged (over 55) and long-lived (roughly 88). For two donors (one aged 18 to 29 and one aged 80 or older), the study analyzed two additional independent replicas of 1 million unique cDNA reads from the same blood draw. Results the study describes overall, beyond this receptor: Compared with the aged group, the long-lived group had more naive CD4+ T cells, fewer expanded clones and increased TCR diversity, suggesting age selection. Observed TCR beta diversity per million T cells fell roughly linearly with age, and a significant reduction was already apparent by age roughly 40. Observed TCR beta diversity correlated strongly with the percentage of naive T cells measured by flow cytometry. Because the CMV infection status of the donors was unknown, age-related changes in expanded clonotypes may potentially have been confounded. Conclusive comparison of naive and antigen-experienced compartments was prevented by the profiling of bulk unsorted PBMCs. Estimates of total diversity based on one million sequenced T cells were regarded as lower bounds and as underestimates.

Library generation was performed with 5' RACE. Instrument used: Illumina HiSeq 2500. A second PCR of about 6 to 11 cycles was performed with a sample-barcoded 5' primer and a J-beta primer mix. Each TCR beta cDNA molecule received a unique molecular identifier from a template-switch 5' adaptor carrying 12 random nucleotides. Each sample yielded at least 3 million CDR3-containing paired-end reads. The Mint cDNA synthesis kit, primed by a TRBC-specific oligonucleotide, was used to synthesize first-strand cDNA from all RNA. Following uracil-DNA glycosylase treatment, a first 18-cycle PCR with universal primers M1SS and BC2_uni_R was performed on all cDNA. Turning to the authors' computational methods: For normalization, 1 million high-quality reads were randomly selected from each sample, with every read carrying a distinct molecular identifier. Reads with shared molecular identifiers were discarded instead of being binned into consensus sequences. MiTCR, set to a Q25 quality threshold and the strictest error-elimination algorithm, was used for CDR3 identification, clonotype clustering and error correction. A nonparametric unseen species model with Euler transformation was used to estimate lower-bound total TCR beta diversity. The raw public reads went through TCRdb reprocessing: fastp at Q25, MiXCR clone calling, in-frame beta chains kept. Every entry covers one CDR3 protein and lists the most common genes and DNA from its rows. The V and J calls, along with clone size, are taken from TCRdb and not from the paper's own processing. The sample yields 750,000 to 1,000,000 distinct CDR3 sequences; 25% to 35% were counted once. The top ten clonotypes cover about a tenth of the sample.

Donors were under 40 systemically healthy Caucasian individuals from Russia aged about 6 to 100 years. Each donor gave about 9.8 milliliters of peripheral blood, drawn into EDTA-treated Vacutainer tubes. Ficoll-Paque density-gradient centrifugation was used to isolate PBMCs, with at least 7 million obtained per sample. Trizol reagent was used to extract total RNA from the PBMCs, yielding at least 6 micrograms per sample. For every donor, an aliquot of PBMCs went through flow cytometry to measure the percentages of naive CD45RAhigh/CD27high T cells. This sample also appeared in a second study, on T cells of mothers and their children. The second study reports: The donors were nine systemically healthy Caucasian individuals, made up of three mothers and their six children. cDNA synthesis used all of the extracted RNA, with roughly 1.5 ug of RNA in each 15 ul reaction. In the second PCR, sample barcodes and 2-4 random nucleotides were introduced via the M1S primer. Each mother yielded over 9 million TCR beta CDR3 reads and each child 2.5 million to 3 million reads. Thymic selection shapes the output of TCR recombination in a similar way in related and unrelated pairs, and inherited differences have a minor effect. Normalized repertoire overlap was always found to be slightly, but never significantly, higher in related mother-child pairs than in unrelated mother-child pairs. Persistent microchimeric T cell clones were not detected, at a sensitivity of about 100 clones per million clonotypes. Deep NGS was used in the study to compare the TCR beta repertoires of mothers and children and to look for features that separate related mother-child pairs from unrelated individuals. The mean age was 40 +/- 4 years for the mothers and approximately 11 +/- 4 years for the children. After adapter ligation was performed with NEBNext reagents, the libraries were sequenced on an Illumina HiSeq 2000 with 100+100 nt paired-end reads. To avoid cross-contamination, the mother libraries and the child libraries were prepared a month apart and sequenced in separate runs. For each donor, somewhere between 500,000 and 2,000,000 distinct TCR beta clonotypes were identified. Naive TCR beta clonotypes were estimated from low-frequency clonotypes matched to each donor's FACS-determined naive share, without sorting.

The V gene is TRBV5-8 and the J gene is TRBJ2-5, and 8 junctional nucleotides match TRBD2. The TCR sequence derives from a woman in her thirties or forties in good health. Sequences were obtained from blood. Read as DNA, the sequence is TGTGCCAGCAGCTTGGCGGAAGGCGGGGGGCCCGACACCCGGTACTTC. Translated, this gives CASSLAEGGGPDTRYF.